This T cell receptor beta chain was profiled in a study of blood T cell repertoires in COVID-19. Study overall: Samples of COVID-19 (acute and convalescent) were obtained from the United States, Italy and Spain. The cDNA or gDNA used as material had been derived from T cells, B-cell-depleted T cells, or PBMCs.

In the study's own analysis: Scientists estimated how many nucleated cells there were by amplifying reference gene primers. TCRdb keeps only in-frame clones here, not all; method: immunoSEQ multiplex PCR. The D gene and trimming were derived from the DNA, and the V and J assignments and clone size from that table. The repertoire holds approximately 73,000 clones, with roughly 86% as singletons. Sequencing used peripheral blood. The sequence was collected from a woman in her sixties or seventies with acute or convalescent COVID-19.

CDR3 in DNA: TGTGCCAGTAGTATAGGGACGGGAGGCAATCAGCCCCAGCATTTT. Amino acid sequence: CASSIGTGGNQPQHF. The chain is built from TRBV19 and TRBJ1-5, with no clear D. Trimming shortened V by 1 base and J by 2 bases, and 9 bases separated the two germline ends. The CDR3 is 15 amino acids. Germline lookup yields CDR1 LNHDA and CDR2 SQIVND (reference sequence). The whole variable domain, remainder taken from reference TRBV19 and TRBJ1-5, is DGGITQSPKYLFRKEGQNVTLSCEQNLNHDAMYWYRQDPGQGLRLIYYSQIVNDFQKGDIAEGYSVSREKKESFPLTVTSAQKNPTAFYLCASSIGTGGNQPQHFGDGTRLSIL.